This T cell receptor (beta chain) was found in a study of cytomegalovirus exposure and HLA in healthy donors. Study-wide context: Sequencing of 150 million to 200 million T cells in an earlier analysis found under 120 million unique TCR beta sequences. There were about 85 million unique TCRs (from HLA-typed donors) in an early data release.

Concerning this clone: Antigen: not known.

The study's findings and limits: Researchers reported that three CMV-associated chains were confirmed in vitro as CMV antigen-specific. Reportedly, HLA-A and HLA-B alleles of most subjects were accurately predicted from TCR beta.

Use of 60 Vbeta and 13 Jbeta primers characterized the PCR. The assay was immunoSEQ multiplex PCR, and TCRdb's table has in-frame clones only and misses some. The sample shows some 190,000 clones, around 80% of them seen only once. Germline CDR1 and CDR2: LNHDA and SQIVND (reference sequence). The V segment lost 0 bases and the J segment 2 bases; nucleotides outside the gene matches: 6. This CDR3 is 16 amino acids long. Specimen: PBMCs. The chain combines TRBV19 with TRBJ1-2; 7 bases are shared with TRBD1. This TCR was recovered from a girl aged 10 to 17 in good health and CMV-seropositive. The CDR3 DNA reads TGTGCCAGTAGTATAGATCAAGGGACAGTCAACTATGGCTACACCTTC. This sequence encodes CASSIDQGTVNYGYTF.